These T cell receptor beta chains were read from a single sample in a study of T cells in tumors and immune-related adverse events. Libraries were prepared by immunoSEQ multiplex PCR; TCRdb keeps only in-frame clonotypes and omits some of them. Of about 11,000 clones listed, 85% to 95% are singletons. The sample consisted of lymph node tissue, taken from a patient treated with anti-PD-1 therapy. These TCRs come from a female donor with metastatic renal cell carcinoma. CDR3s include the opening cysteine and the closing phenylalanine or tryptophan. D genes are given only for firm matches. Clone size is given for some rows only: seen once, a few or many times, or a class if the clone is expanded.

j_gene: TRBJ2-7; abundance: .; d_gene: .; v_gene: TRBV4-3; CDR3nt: TGCGCCAGCAGCCAGGATCCCGAAGGAGGGTCGGACGAGCAGTACTTC; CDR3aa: CASSQDPEGGSDEQYF
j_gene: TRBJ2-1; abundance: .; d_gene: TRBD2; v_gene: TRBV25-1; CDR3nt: TGTGCCAGCACCCCACCGGGACTAGCGGCTTACAATGAGCAGTTCTTC; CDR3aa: CASTPPGLAAYNEQFF
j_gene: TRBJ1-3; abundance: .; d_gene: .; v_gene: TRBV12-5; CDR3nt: TGTGCTAGTGGCCGGGGGGGCTCTGGAAACACCATATATTTT; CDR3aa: CASGRGGSGNTIYF
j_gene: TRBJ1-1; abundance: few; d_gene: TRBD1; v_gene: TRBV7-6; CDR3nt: TGTGCCAGCAGCTTGACAGGGGCTGAAGCTTTCTTT; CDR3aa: CASSLTGAEAFF
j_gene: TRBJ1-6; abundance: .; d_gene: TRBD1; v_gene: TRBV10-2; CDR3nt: TGCGCCAGCAGAGACAGGGTTTGGTCACCCCTCCACTTT; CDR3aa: CASRDRVWSPLHF
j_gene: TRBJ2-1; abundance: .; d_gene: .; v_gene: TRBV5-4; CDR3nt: TGTGCCAGCAGCTTGGGGGGTTCGATCTACAATGAGCAGTTCTTC; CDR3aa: CASSLGGSIYNEQFF
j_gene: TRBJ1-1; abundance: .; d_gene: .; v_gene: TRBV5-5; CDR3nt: TGTGCCAGCAGCACCGGGCCAGCTTACACTGAAGCTTTCTTT; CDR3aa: CASSTGPAYTEAFF
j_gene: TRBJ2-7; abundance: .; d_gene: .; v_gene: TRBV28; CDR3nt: TGTGCCAGCAGTTTTAGGCCGAGGGAGCAGTACTTC; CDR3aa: CASSFRPREQYF
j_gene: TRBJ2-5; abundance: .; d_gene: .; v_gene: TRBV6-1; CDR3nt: TGTGCCAGCAGTGAAGCGTGGGAGACCCAGTACTTC; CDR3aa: CASSEAWETQYF
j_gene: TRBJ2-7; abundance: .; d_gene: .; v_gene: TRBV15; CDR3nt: TGTGCCACCAGCAGAGATCTGGACTGGTACGAGCAGTACTTC; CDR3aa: CATSRDLDWYEQYF
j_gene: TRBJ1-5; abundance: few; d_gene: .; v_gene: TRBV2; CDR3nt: TGTGCCAGCAGTGCCCGGACAGCGACCACGTCCCAGCATTTT; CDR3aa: CASSARTATTSQHF
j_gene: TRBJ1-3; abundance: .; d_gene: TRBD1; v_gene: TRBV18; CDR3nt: TGTGCCAGCTCACCAGATGGGACAGTTACGGACACCATATATTTT; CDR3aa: CASSPDGTVTDTIYF
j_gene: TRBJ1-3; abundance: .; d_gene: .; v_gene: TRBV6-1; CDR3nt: TGTGCCAGCAGTGTTGTAGGAAACACCATATATTTT; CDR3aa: CASSVVGNTIYF
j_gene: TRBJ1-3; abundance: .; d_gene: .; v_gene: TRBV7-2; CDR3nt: TGTGCCAGCAGCCTAAGGGCGGTCTACGGAAACACCATATATTTT; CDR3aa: CASSLRAVYGNTIYF
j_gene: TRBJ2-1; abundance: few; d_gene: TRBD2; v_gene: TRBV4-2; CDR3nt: TGTGCCAGCAGCCAAGATGCAGGGACTAGCGGCCTCAATGAGCAGTTCTTC; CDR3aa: CASSQDAGTSGLNEQFF
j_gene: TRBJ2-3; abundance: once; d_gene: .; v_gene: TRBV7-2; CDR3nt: TGTGCCAGCAGCCGCGTGGCTTTTCCTCGCACAGATACGCAGTATTTT; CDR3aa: CASSRVAFPRTDTQYF
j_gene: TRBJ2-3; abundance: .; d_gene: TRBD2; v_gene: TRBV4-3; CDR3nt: TGCGCCAGCAGCCAAGACGTGACTAGCGGGGGGGCCCATACGCAGTATTTT; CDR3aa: CASSQDVTSGGAHTQYF
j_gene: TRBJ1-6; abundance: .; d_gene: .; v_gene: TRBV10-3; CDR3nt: TGTGCCATCAGCGACCCGGGACGGGGTTTCTCCTATAATTCACCCCTCCACTTT; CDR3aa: CAISDPGRGFSYNSPLHF
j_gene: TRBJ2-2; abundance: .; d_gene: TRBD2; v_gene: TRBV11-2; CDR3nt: TGTGCCAGCAGCTTAGAGGCTAGCGGGGGGAGCACCGGGGAGCTGTTTTTT; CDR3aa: CASSLEASGGSTGELFF
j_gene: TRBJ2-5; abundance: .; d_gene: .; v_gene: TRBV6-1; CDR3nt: TGTGCCAGCAGTGAAGCGCTCAGGGGAGAGACCCAGTACTTC; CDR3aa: CASSEALRGETQYF
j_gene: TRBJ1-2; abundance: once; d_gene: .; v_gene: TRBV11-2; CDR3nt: TGTGCCAGCAGCTCACGGCGACAGTTAGTGGTCTATGGCTACACCTTC; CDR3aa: CASSSRRQLVVYGYTF
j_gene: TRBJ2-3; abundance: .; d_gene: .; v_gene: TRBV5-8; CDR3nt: TGTGCCAGCAGCTTGGGACCACAAGATACGCAGTATTTT; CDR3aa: CASSLGPQDTQYF
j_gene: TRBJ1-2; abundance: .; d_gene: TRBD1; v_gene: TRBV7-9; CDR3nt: TGTGCCAGCAGCTTAGGAGTTTCAGGGGGGTTTGGCTACACCTTC; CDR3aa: CASSLGVSGGFGYTF
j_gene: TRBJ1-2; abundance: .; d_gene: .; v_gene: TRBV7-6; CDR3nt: TGTGCCAGCAGCTTAGCGATAGGACAGAACTATGGCTACACCTTC; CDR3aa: CASSLAIGQNYGYTF
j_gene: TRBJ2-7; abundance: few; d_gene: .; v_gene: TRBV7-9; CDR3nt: TGTGCCAGCAGCCCAGGGTACGAGCAGTACTTC; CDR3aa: CASSPGYEQYF
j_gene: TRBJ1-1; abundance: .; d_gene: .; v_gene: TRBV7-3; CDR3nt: TGTGCCAGCAGCTTTACTGGAGACACTGAAGCTTTCTTT; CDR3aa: CASSFTGDTEAFF
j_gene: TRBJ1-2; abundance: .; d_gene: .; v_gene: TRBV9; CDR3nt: TGTGCCAGCAGCGTAGGGGCCGCGGCCGGCTACACCTTC; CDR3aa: CASSVGAAAGYTF
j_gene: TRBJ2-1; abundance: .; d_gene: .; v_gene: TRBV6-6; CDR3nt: TGTGCCAGCGCGCCTCGGTACAATGAGCAGTTCTTC; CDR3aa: CASAPRYNEQFF
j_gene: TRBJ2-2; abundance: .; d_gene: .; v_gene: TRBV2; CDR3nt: TGTGCCAGCAGTGAGATGGGTTACACCGGGGAGCTGTTTTTT; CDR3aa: CASSEMGYTGELFF
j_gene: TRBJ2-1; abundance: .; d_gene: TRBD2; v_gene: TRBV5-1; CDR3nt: TGCGCCAGCGAAGCAGCGGGGGTCGATAATGAGCAGTTCTTC; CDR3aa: CASEAAGVDNEQFF
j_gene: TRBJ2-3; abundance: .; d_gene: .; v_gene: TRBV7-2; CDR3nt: TGTGCCAGCAGCACCATGAGAACTAGCACAGATACGCAGTATTTT; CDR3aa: CASSTMRTSTDTQYF
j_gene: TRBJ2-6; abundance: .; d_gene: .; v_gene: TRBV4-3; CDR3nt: TGCGCCAGCAGCCAAGGGCAACCCTCTGGGGCCAACGTCCTGACTTTC; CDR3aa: CASSQGQPSGANVLTF
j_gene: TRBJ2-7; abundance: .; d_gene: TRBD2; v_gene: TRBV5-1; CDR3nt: TGCGCCAGCAGCTTGAGTTCTAGCGGGGCCTACGAGCAGTACTTC; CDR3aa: CASSLSSSGAYEQYF
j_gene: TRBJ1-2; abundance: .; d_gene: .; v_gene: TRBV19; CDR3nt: TGTGCCAGTAGCCTGACAGGTCTGAGTGGCTACACCTTC; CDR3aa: CASSLTGLSGYTF
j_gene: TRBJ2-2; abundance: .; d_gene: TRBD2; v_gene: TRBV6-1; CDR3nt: TGTGCCAGCAGTGATCCAACTAGCGGGAGGGCGCTCGGGGAGCTGTTTTTT; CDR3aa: CASSDPTSGRALGELFF
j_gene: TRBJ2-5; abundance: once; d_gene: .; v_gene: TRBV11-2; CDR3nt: TGTGCCAGCAGCCTGAGACTAGGGTTGGAGACCCAGTACTTC; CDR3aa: CASSLRLGLETQYF
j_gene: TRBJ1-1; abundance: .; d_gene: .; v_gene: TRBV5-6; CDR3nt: TGTGCCAGCAGCTTCGGGCGACGCGTCTTAGCTTTCTTT; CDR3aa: CASSFGRRVLAFF
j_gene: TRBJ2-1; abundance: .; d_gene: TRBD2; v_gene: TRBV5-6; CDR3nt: TGTGCCAGCAGCTTGGCGGGGGGTCTTTACAATGAGCAGTTCTTC; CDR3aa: CASSLAGGLYNEQFF
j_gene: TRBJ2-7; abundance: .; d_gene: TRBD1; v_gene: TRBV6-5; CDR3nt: TGTGCCAGCAGTTTCAGACAGGGGGCGGTTTACGAGCAGTACTTC; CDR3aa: CASSFRQGAVYEQYF
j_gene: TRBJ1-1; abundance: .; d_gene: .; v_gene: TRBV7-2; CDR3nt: TGTGCCAGCAGCTTGGGACATGGGAACACTGAAGCTTTCTTT; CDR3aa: CASSLGHGNTEAFF
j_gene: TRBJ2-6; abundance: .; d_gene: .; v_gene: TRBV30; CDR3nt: TGTGCCTGGAGTGGGTCTGGGGCCAACGTCCTGACTTTC; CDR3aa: CAWSGSGANVLTF
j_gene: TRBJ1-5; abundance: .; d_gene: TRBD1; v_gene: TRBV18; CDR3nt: TGTGCCAGCTCACCGGGACAGGGGAATCAGCCCCAGCATTTT; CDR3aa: CASSPGQGNQPQHF
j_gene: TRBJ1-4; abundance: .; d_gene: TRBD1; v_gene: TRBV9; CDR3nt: TGTGCCAGCAGCCGCCGGGGACAGGGGAACGAAAAACTGTTTTTT; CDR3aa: CASSRRGQGNEKLFF
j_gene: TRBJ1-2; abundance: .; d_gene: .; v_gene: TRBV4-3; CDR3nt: TGCGCCAGCAGCCATCAACTGACGTTGGGGCAGGGAAAAAACTATGGCTACACCTTC; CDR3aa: CASSHQLTLGQGKNYGYTF
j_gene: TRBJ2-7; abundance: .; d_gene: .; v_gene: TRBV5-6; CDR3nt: TGTGCCAGCAGCTTGGATTGGGGAAACGAGCAGTACTTC; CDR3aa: CASSLDWGNEQYF
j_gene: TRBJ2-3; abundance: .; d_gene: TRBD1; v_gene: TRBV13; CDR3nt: TGTGCCAGCAACTTCGAGACAGGGGCGGATACGCAGTATTTT; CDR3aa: CASNFETGADTQYF
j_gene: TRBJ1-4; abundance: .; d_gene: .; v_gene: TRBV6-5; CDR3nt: TGTGCCAGCAGTTACTCTGGGGAGGCGGGTGAAAAACTGTTTTTT; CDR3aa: CASSYSGEAGEKLFF
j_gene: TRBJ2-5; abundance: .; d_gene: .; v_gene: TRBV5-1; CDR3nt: TGCGCCAGCAGCTTGGCGGTAGGGGGCCAAGAGACCCAGTACTTC; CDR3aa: CASSLAVGGQETQYF
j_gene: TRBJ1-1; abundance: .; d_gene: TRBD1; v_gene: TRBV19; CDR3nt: TGTGCCAGTAGTCCTGGACAGGGGGCCACTGAAGCTTTCTTT; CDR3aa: CASSPGQGATEAFF
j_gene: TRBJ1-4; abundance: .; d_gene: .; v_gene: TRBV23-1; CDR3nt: TGCGCCAGCAGTCAAACCAGACAGCTTGCAACTAATGAAAAACTGTTTTTT; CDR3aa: CASSQTRQLATNEKLFF
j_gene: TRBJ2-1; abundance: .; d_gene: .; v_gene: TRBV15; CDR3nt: TGTGCCACGGGACCCGGGAGCTACAATGAGCAGTTCTTC; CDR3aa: CATGPGSYNEQFF
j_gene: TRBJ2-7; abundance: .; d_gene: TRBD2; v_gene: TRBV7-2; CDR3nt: TGTGCCAGCAGCTTAGCGCAGTGGAGCGGGAGGAGACTGGAGCAGTACTTC; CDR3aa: CASSLAQWSGRRLEQYF
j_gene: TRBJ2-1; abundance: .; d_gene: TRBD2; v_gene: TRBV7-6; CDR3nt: TGTGCCAGCAGTCCGATGGCGGGAGGGCTCTACAATGAGCAGTTCTTC; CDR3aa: CASSPMAGGLYNEQFF
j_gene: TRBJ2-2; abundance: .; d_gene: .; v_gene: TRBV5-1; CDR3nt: TGCGCCAGCCGTCCTTGGGTGGGCGCCGGGGAGCTGTTTTTT; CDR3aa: CASRPWVGAGELFF
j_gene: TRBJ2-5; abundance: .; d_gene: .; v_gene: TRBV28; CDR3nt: TGTGCCAGCAGTCAAATCAGGGGAATCGAAGAGACCCAGTACTTC; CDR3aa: CASSQIRGIEETQYF
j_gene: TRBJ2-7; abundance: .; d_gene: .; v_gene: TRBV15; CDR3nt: TGTGCCACCAGCAGAGGGTACGAGCAGTACTTC; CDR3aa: CATSRGYEQYF
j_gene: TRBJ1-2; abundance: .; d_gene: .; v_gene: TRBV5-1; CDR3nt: TGCGCCAGCAGCCAGAACCACGCAGCTAACTATGGCTACACCTTC; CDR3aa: CASSQNHAANYGYTF